The rows below give T cell receptor beta chains drawn from one sample of a study of CD8+ T cells in alopecia areata. This table comes from immunoSEQ multiplex PCR, and its TCRdb copy is limited to in-frame clones, with some not included. The repertoire holds 61,000 or so clones, almost 97% seen once, with 25% to 30% in the top ten. Specimen: CD8+ T cells sorted from blood, collected at week 0. All receptors derive from a human donor with alopecia areata. Each CDR3 is given with its conserved first and last residue. Fields, in order: V gene, J gene, clone size, D gene, CDR3 protein, CDR3 DNA. A D gene is named only where the DNA matches it firmly. Some rows have no size entry. The others give once, few or many, or a class for an expanded clone.

TRBV7-2	TRBJ2-4	.	.	CASSFPASGASGNIQYF	TGTGCCAGCAGCTTCCCCGCCTCGGGGGCCTCGGGTAACATTCAGTACTTC
TRBV4-1	TRBJ1-5	.	TRBD1	CASSPGTGVTQPQHF	TGCGCCAGCAGCCCCGGGACAGGGGTAACTCAGCCCCAGCATTTT
TRBV2	TRBJ2-7	.	TRBD2	CASRGHLAGDYEQYF	TGTGCCAGCAGAGGACACCTAGCGGGGGACTACGAGCAGTACTTC
TRBV10-3	TRBJ2-3	.	TRBD2	CAISEPETSGGQYTDTQYF	TGTGCCATCAGTGAGCCGGAGACTAGCGGGGGCCAATACACAGATACGCAGTATTTT
TRBV2	TRBJ2-5	.	TRBD1	CASREDPGTGVETQYF	TGTGCCAGCAGAGAAGATCCCGGGACAGGGGTAGAGACCCAGTACTTC
TRBV10-2	TRBJ2-7	.	.	CASSAGAPPYEQYF	TGCGCCAGCAGTGCAGGGGCCCCCCCCTACGAGCAGTACTTC
TRBV23-1	TRBJ1-2	.	.	CASNVVGRANYGYTF	TGCGCCAGCAACGTTGTCGGGAGAGCTAACTATGGCTACACCTTC
TRBV5-6	TRBJ1-5	.	TRBD1	CASSSGTGWDQPQHF	TGTGCCAGCAGCTCCGGGACAGGGTGGGATCAGCCCCAGCATTTT
TRBV4-1	TRBJ1-5	.	.	CASSLWTSKRNQPQHF	TGCGCCAGCAGCCTCTGGACCTCAAAGCGCAATCAGCCCCAGCATTTT
TRBV29-1	TRBJ2-3	.	.	CSVEGETGENTDTQYF	TGCAGCGTTGAAGGGGAGACGGGGGAAAACACAGATACGCAGTATTTT
TRBV28	TRBJ2-1	.	TRBD1	CASSLTGVNEQFF	TGTGCCAGCAGTCTAACAGGGGTGAATGAGCAGTTCTTC
TRBV2	TRBJ1-1	.	.	CASRASIGWDGEAFF	TGTGCCAGCAGGGCGTCGATCGGGTGGGACGGTGAAGCTTTCTTT
TRBV7-2	TRBJ1-6	.	.	CASSLNSPLHF	TGTGCCAGCAGCTTAAATTCACCCCTCCACTTT
TRBV7-2	TRBJ2-7	.	.	CASSLGGESYEQYF	TGTGCCAGCAGCTTAGGCGGGGAGTCCTACGAGCAGTACTTC
TRBV7-8	TRBJ2-7	.	TRBD2	CASSLPAGGGSYEQYF	TGTGCCAGCAGCTTACCTGCCGGGGGGGGTTCCTACGAGCAGTACTTC
TRBV5-1	TRBJ2-5	.	.	CASSLALSIDQETQYF	TGCGCCAGCAGCTTGGCCTTGTCGATCGATCAAGAGACCCAGTACTTC
TRBV27	TRBJ2-2	.	.	CASSLSTGNTGELFF	TGTGCCAGCAGTTTATCGACAGGGAACACCGGGGAGCTGTTTTTT
TRBV4-1	TRBJ2-7	.	.	CASSQVPMTDEQYF	TGCGCCAGCAGCCAAGTCCCTATGACGGACGAGCAGTACTTC
TRBV11-2	TRBJ2-7	.	.	CASSLEGGANYEQYF	TGTGCCAGCAGCTTAGAGGGGGGCGCGAACTACGAGCAGTACTTC
TRBV6-5	TRBJ1-2	.	.	CASSYSRQDPYGYTF	TGTGCCAGCAGTTACTCGAGGCAGGACCCGTATGGGTACACCTTC
TRBV5-1	TRBJ1-2	.	.	CASAYRWREDGYTF	TGCGCCAGCGCATATCGTTGGAGGGAGGATGGCTACACCTTC
TRBV4-3	TRBJ2-7	.	TRBD2	CASSRAGRTAGEEGYEQYF	TGCGCCAGCAGCCGGGCGGGGAGAACAGCGGGGGAAGAAGGGTACGAGCAGTACTTC
TRBV19	TRBJ1-1	.	.	CASRFGGNTEAFF	TGTGCCAGTAGGTTCGGAGGGAACACTGAAGCTTTCTTT
TRBV29-1	TRBJ2-7	.	TRBD2	CSVHSAGDLYF	TGCAGCGTCCATTCCGCGGGGGACCTGTACTTC
TRBV19	TRBJ1-5	.	.	CASMDGNQPQHF	TGTGCCAGTATGGACGGCAATCAGCCCCAGCATTTT
TRBV27	TRBJ2-7	once	TRBD2	CASKKSGGAFEQYF	TGTGCCAGCAAGAAAAGCGGGGGGGCCTTCGAGCAGTACTTC
TRBV4-3	TRBJ2-1	.	.	CASSQTGYNEQFF	TGCGCCAGCAGCCAAACTGGATACAATGAGCAGTTCTTC
TRBV23-1	TRBJ1-4	.	.	CASSPPGPNRDEKLFF	TGCGCCAGCAGTCCTCCGGGTCCCAATCGGGATGAAAAACTGTTTTTT
TRBV29-1	TRBJ2-7	.	.	CSVEGAAPKEQYF	TGCAGCGTTGAAGGAGCGGCCCCTAAGGAGCAGTACTTC
TRBV29-1	TRBJ2-7	.	.	CSVVAGAYEQYF	TGCAGCGTTGTGGCCGGAGCCTACGAGCAGTACTTC
TRBV7-2	TRBJ1-4	once	.	CASSLVVAATNEKLFF	TGTGCCAGCAGCTTAGTGGTGGCAGCGACTAATGAAAAACTGTTTTTT
TRBV4-2	TRBJ2-3	.	.	CASSQYLADTQYF	TGTGCCAGCAGCCAATATCTCGCGGATACGCAGTATTTT
TRBV27	TRBJ2-1	once	TRBD2	CASSIWTSGDNEQFF	TGTGCCAGCAGTATTTGGACTAGCGGCGACAATGAGCAGTTCTTC
TRBV4-1	TRBJ2-7	.	TRBD1	CASSQRGTGAYEQYF	TGCGCCAGCAGCCAGAGGGGGACAGGGGCCTACGAGCAGTACTTC
TRBV7-9	TRBJ2-7	.	.	CASSLRGSYEQYF	TGTGCCAGCAGCTTACGGGGATCGTACGAGCAGTACTTC
TRBV5-5	TRBJ2-1	once	TRBD2	CASSLTSGGANEQFF	TGTGCCAGCAGCCTTACTAGCGGGGGGGCCAATGAGCAGTTCTTC
TRBV15	TRBJ1-6	.	.	CATSGGWNSPLHF	TGTGCCACCAGCGGGGGGTGGAATTCACCCCTCCACTTT
TRBV4-1	TRBJ2-7	.	.	CASSQEGWTLGSYEQYF	TGCGCCAGCAGCCAAGAGGGCTGGACATTGGGTTCCTACGAGCAGTACTTC
TRBV29-1	TRBJ1-1	once	.	CSVESAGFSEAFF	TGCAGCGTTGAATCAGCCGGGTTTTCTGAAGCTTTCTTT
TRBV5-6	TRBJ2-7	.	.	CASSLTSSYEQYF	TGTGCCAGCAGCCTGACAAGCTCCTACGAGCAGTACTTC